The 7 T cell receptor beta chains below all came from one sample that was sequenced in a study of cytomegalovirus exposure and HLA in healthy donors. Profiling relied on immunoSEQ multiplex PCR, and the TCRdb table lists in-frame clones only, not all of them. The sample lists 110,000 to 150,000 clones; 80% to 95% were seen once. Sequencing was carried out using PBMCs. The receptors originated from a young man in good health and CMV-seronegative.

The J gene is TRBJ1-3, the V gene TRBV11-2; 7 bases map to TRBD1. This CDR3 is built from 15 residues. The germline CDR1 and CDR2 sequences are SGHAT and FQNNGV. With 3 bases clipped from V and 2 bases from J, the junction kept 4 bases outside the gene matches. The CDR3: CASSLTGTPGNTIYF. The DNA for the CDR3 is TGTGCCAGCAGCTTGACAGGGACACCTGGAAACACCATATATTTT. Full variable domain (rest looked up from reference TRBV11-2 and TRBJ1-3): EAGVAQSPRYKIIEKRQSVAFWCNPISGHATLYWYQQILGQGPKLLIQFQNNGVVDDSQLPKDRFSAERLKGVDSTLKIQPAKLEDSAVYLCASSLTGTPGNTIYFGEGSWLTVV.

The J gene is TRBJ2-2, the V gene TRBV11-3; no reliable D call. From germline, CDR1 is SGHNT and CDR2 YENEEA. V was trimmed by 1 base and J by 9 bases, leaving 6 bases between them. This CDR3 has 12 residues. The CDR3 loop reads CASSLVEWELFF. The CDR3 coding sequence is TGTGCCAGCAGCTTAGTCGAGTGGGAGCTGTTTTTT.

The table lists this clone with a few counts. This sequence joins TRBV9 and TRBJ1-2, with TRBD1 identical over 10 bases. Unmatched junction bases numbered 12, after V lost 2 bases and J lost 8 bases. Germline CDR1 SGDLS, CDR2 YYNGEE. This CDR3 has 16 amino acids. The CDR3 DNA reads TGTGCCAGCAGCGTTGGGGTGGCCGGGACAGGGGTCGGCTACACCTTC. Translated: CASSVGVAGTGVGYTF.

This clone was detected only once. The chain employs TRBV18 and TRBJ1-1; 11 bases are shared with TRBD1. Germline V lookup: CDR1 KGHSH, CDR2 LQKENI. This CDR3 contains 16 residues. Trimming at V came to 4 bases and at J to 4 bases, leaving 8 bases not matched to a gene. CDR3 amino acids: CASSRPDRGLSTEAFF. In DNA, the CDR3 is TGTGCCAGCTCACGACCGGACAGGGGGCTTAGCACTGAAGCTTTCTTT.

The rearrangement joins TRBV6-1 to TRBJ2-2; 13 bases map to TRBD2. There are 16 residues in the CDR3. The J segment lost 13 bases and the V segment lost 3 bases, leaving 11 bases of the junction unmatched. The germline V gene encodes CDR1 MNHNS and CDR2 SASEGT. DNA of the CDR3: TGTGCCAGCAGTGATATCGGACTAGCGGGGGTTGGCGGGCTGTTTTTT. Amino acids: CASSDIGLAGVGGLFF.

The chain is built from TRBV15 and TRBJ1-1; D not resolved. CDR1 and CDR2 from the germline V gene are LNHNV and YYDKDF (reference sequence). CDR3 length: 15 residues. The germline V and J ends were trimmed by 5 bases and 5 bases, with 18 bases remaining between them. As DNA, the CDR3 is TGTGCCACCAGCGCGTCGGGTTCGGGATGGACTGAAGCTTTCTTT. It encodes CATSASGSGWTEAFF. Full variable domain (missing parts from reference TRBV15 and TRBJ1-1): DAMVIQNPRYQVTQFGKPVTLSCSQTLNHNVMYWYQQKSSQAPKLLFHYYDKDFNNEADTPDNFQSRRPNTSFCFLDIRSPGLGDTAMYLCATSASGSGWTEAFFGQGTRLTVV.

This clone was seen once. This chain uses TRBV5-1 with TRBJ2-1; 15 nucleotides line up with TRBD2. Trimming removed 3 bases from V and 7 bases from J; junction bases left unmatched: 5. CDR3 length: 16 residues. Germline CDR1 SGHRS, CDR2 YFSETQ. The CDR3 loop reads CASSSLGTSGGNEQFF. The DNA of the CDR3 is TGCGCCAGCAGCTCATTGGGGACTAGCGGGGGGAATGAGCAGTTCTTC.